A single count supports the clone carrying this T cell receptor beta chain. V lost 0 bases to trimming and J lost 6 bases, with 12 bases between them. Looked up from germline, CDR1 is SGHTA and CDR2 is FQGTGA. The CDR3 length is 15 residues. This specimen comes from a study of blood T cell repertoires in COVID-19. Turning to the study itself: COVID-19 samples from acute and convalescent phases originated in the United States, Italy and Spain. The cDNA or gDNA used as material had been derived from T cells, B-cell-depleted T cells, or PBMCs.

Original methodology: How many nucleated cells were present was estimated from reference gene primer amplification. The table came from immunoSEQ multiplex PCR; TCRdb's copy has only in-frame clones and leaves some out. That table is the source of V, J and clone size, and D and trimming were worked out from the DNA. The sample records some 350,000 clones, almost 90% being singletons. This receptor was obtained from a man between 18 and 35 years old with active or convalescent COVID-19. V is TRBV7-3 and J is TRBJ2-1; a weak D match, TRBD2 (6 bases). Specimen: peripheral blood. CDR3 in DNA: TGTGCCAGCAGCTTAACGGCGGGATCGCCCAATGAGCAGTTCTTC. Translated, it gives CASSLTAGSPNEQFF.